A selection of T cell receptor beta chains follows, all from one sample in a study of regulatory T cells in long-lasting Graves disease. TCRdb independently ran MiXCR on the multiplex PCR reads; one entry per CDR3 protein. The data show roughly 700,000 distinct CDR3 sequences, around 32% seen once. The source was peripheral blood mononuclear cells (PBMCs), collected when the disease was refractory, from a patient treated with antithyroid drugs. The receptor source for this set is a female donor with Graves disease. CDR3s include the opening cysteine and the closing phenylalanine or tryptophan. Each record gives: V gene, D gene, clone size, J gene, CDR3 protein, CDR3 DNA. A D gene is named only where the DNA matches it firmly. Part of the rows lack a size; the others show once, few, many or a class for expanded clones.

V: TRBV3-1
D: .
size: .
J: TRBJ1-1
CDR3: CASSLSGTTARNTEAFF
DNA: TGTGCCAGCAGCCTCTCAGGGACAACCGCCAGGAACACTGAAGCTTTCTTT

V: TRBV12-3/TRBV12-4
D: .
size: .
J: TRBJ2-2
CDR3: CASSLQLNTEELFF
DNA: TGTGCCAGCAGTTTACAGCTGAACACCGAGGAGCTGTTTTTT

V: TRBV5-1
D: .
size: few
J: TRBJ2-7
CDR3: CASSREVFAEQYF
DNA: TGCGCCAGCAGCAGGGAGGTTTTCGCCGAGCAGTACTTC

V: TRBV10-3
D: .
size: .
J: TRBJ1-6
CDR3: CAISEGETNSPLHF
DNA: TGTGCCATCAGTGAGGGCGAAACCAATTCACCCCTCCACTTT

V: TRBV7-9
D: TRBD1
size: once
J: TRBJ1-4
CDR3: CATTDRDEKLFF
DNA: TGTGCCACGACCGACAGGGATGAAAAACTGTTTTTT

V: TRBV28
D: .
size: few
J: TRBJ1-2
CDR3: CASSSPGRNYGYTF
DNA: TGTGCCAGCAGTTCTCCCGGACGGAACTATGGCTACACCTTC

V: TRBV20-1
D: .
size: .
J: TRBJ1-3
CDR3: CGGASSGNTIYF
DNA: TGCGGAGGGGCATCGTCTGGAAACACCATATATTTT

V: TRBV7-9
D: .
size: many
J: TRBJ2-5
CDR3: CASSHGLTQETQYF
DNA: TGTGCCAGCAGCCACGGACTAACACAAGAGACCCAGTACTTC

V: TRBV20-1
D: TRBD1
size: .
J: TRBJ2-7
CDR3: CSAKLQGNEQYF
DNA: TGCAGTGCTAAATTACAGGGGAACGAGCAGTACTTC

V: TRBV7-9
D: .
size: .
J: TRBJ1-1
CDR3: CASSLARGPENTEAFF
DNA: TGTGCCAGCAGCTTAGCCAGAGGACCGGAGAACACTGAAGCTTTCTTT

V: TRBV12-3/TRBV12-4
D: .
size: .
J: TRBJ2-1
CDR3: CASSFSGRSSYNEQFF
DNA: TGTGCCAGCAGTTTTTCAGGCCGGAGCTCCTACAATGAGCAGTTCTTC

V: TRBV20-1
D: TRBD2
size: .
J: TRBJ2-3
CDR3: CSAKAIAGYSTDTQYF
DNA: TGCAGTGCTAAAGCTATAGCGGGATATAGCACAGATACGCAGTATTTT

V: TRBV19
D: .
size: .
J: TRBJ1-2
CDR3: CASSTRGPYGYTF
DNA: TGTGCCAGTAGTACCAGGGGCCCCTATGGCTACACCTTC

V: TRBV27
D: .
size: .
J: TRBJ2-7
CDR3: CASSFTGPWTYEQYF
DNA: TGTGCCAGCAGTTTCACCGGACCATGGACCTACGAGCAGTACTTC

V: TRBV2
D: TRBD1
size: few
J: TRBJ2-5
CDR3: CASRKTGLQETQYF
DNA: TGTGCCAGCAGAAAGACAGGGCTCCAAGAGACCCAGTACTTC

V: TRBV29-1
D: TRBD1
size: .
J: TRBJ1-1
CDR3: CSSGTGWNTEAFF
DNA: TGCAGCTCCGGGACAGGGTGGAACACTGAAGCTTTCTTT

V: TRBV6-1
D: .
size: .
J: TRBJ1-4
CDR3: CASSDGGYEKLFF
DNA: TGTGCCAGCAGTGACGGGGGTTATGAAAAACTGTTTTTT

V: TRBV5-1
D: .
size: .
J: TRBJ1-3
CDR3: CASKLDPSGNTIYF
DNA: TGCGCCAGCAAGCTGGACCCCTCTGGAAACACCATATATTTT

V: TRBV6-1
D: .
size: .
J: TRBJ2-6
CDR3: CASTRTGRGGANVLTF
DNA: TGTGCCAGCACCCGGACAGGGAGGGGTGGGGCCAACGTCCTGACTTTC

V: TRBV15
D: .
size: .
J: TRBJ1-2
CDR3: CATSRAGPGLGYTF
DNA: TGTGCCACCAGCAGAGCGGGTCCAGGGTTGGGCTACACCTTC

V: TRBV19
D: .
size: .
J: TRBJ2-5
CDR3: CASSIAGILETQYF
DNA: TGTGCCAGTAGTATAGCAGGGATTTTGGAGACCCAGTACTTC

V: TRBV7-3
D: TRBD2
size: .
J: TRBJ2-4
CDR3: CASSPGLDKNIQYF
DNA: TGTGCCAGCAGCCCGGGACTAGACAAAAACATTCAGTACTTC

V: TRBV11-2
D: TRBD2
size: .
J: TRBJ2-3
CDR3: CASSSWGGDTDTQYF
DNA: TGTGCCAGCAGCAGCTGGGGGGGAGACACAGATACGCAGTATTTT

V: TRBV9
D: .
size: .
J: TRBJ1-2
CDR3: CASSVGPGVGYGYTF
DNA: TGTGCCAGCAGCGTAGGTCCAGGTGTTGGGTATGGCTACACCTTC

V: TRBV6-1
D: .
size: few
J: TRBJ1-2
CDR3: CASSEVVAAVYGYTF
DNA: TGTGCCAGCAGTGAAGTAGTGGCGGCAGTTTATGGCTACACCTTC

V: TRBV7-9
D: .
size: few
J: TRBJ2-5
CDR3: CASNPKPGTQYF
DNA: TGTGCCAGCAACCCCAAACCGGGGACCCAGTACTTC

V: TRBV28
D: TRBD1
size: few
J: TRBJ2-7
CDR3: CASSSNDRGPYEQYF
DNA: TGTGCCAGCAGTTCGAACGACAGGGGCCCATACGAGCAGTACTTC

V: TRBV28
D: .
size: many
J: TRBJ1-1
CDR3: CASSTGNAEAFF
DNA: TGTGCCAGCAGTACGGGGAACGCTGAAGCTTTCTTT

V: TRBV2
D: TRBD1
size: few
J: TRBJ1-4
CDR3: CASSQDRPVGEKLFF
DNA: TGTGCCAGCAGTCAGGACAGGCCGGTGGGTGAAAAACTGTTTTTT

V: TRBV11-1
D: .
size: many
J: TRBJ1-1
CDR3: CASSFRRGLNTEAFF
DNA: TGTGCCAGCAGCTTCCGAAGGGGACTTAACACTGAAGCTTTCTTT

V: TRBV2
D: .
size: few
J: TRBJ1-3
CDR3: CASSGVLGHLTLNSGNTIYF
DNA: TGTGCCAGCAGTGGCGTTCTGGGGCACCTGACACTCAACTCTGGAAACACCATATATTTT

V: TRBV12-5
D: .
size: .
J: TRBJ2-4
CDR3: CASGLVLGQGGNIQYF
DNA: TGTGCTAGTGGTTTGGTACTAGGGCAAGGAGGAAACATTCAGTACTTC

V: TRBV12-3/TRBV12-4
D: TRBD2
size: .
J: TRBJ2-1
CDR3: CASTMGLAGSEQFF
DNA: TGTGCCAGCACCATGGGACTAGCGGGAAGTGAGCAGTTCTTC

V: TRBV10-3
D: TRBD2
size: few
J: TRBJ2-2
CDR3: CAISVLAGVGTGELFF
DNA: TGTGCCATCAGTGTACTAGCGGGAGTAGGCACCGGGGAGCTGTTTTTT

V: TRBV28
D: .
size: many
J: TRBJ1-2
CDR3: CASMKVGGYTF
DNA: TGTGCCAGCATGAAGGTTGGAGGCTACACCTTC

V: TRBV2
D: .
size: many
J: TRBJ1-4
CDR3: CASALAGIGEKLFF
DNA: TGTGCCAGTGCCTTGGCGGGTATAGGTGAAAAACTGTTTTTT

V: TRBV6-2/TRBV6-3
D: .
size: .
J: TRBJ2-7
CDR3: CASSGPSLNEQYF
DNA: TGTGCCAGCAGTGGCCCTAGTTTAAACGAGCAGTACTTC

V: TRBV6-2/TRBV6-3
D: .
size: .
J: TRBJ1-4
CDR3: CASSYRVTNEKLFF
DNA: TGTGCCAGCAGTTACAGGGTCACTAATGAAAAACTGTTTTTT

V: TRBV2
D: .
size: many
J: TRBJ2-2
CDR3: CASSPRGSGELFF
DNA: TGTGCCAGCAGTCCCCGAGGATCCGGGGAGCTGTTTTTT

V: TRBV5-1
D: TRBD1
size: few
J: TRBJ2-5
CDR3: CASSLGQGVETQYF
DNA: TGCGCCAGCAGCTTGGGCCAGGGGGTTGAGACCCAGTACTTC

V: TRBV10-3
D: .
size: .
J: TRBJ2-4
CDR3: CATGSSGAKNIQYF
DNA: TGTGCCACGGGAAGTAGCGGCGCCAAAAACATTCAGTACTTC

V: TRBV29-1
D: TRBD1
size: .
J: TRBJ1-2
CDR3: CSVGDRVGVGCTF
DNA: TGCAGCGTTGGGGACAGAGTGGGCGTCGGCTGCACCTTC

V: TRBV11-2
D: .
size: many
J: TRBJ1-5
CDR3: CASSLTGDSNQPQHF
DNA: TGTGCCAGCAGCTTGACAGGAGATAGCAATCAGCCCCAGCATTTT

V: TRBV27
D: TRBD1
size: .
J: TRBJ1-1
CDR3: CASSLGTGGFTEAFF
DNA: TGTGCCAGCAGTTTAGGGACAGGGGGCTTCACTGAAGCTTTCTTT